This T cell receptor (beta chain) came from a study of regulatory T cells in long-lasting Graves disease. The time point: newly diagnosed GD, antithyroid drugs for less than 3 months. Scientists built the TCR library using RNA that was extracted from PBMCs. An endocrinology unit in Xi'an, China, supplied the patients. Sequencing libraries for TCR beta were prepared with iRepertoire HTBI primers and Arm-PCR of CDR3 regions. One entry per CDR3 protein results from TCRdb running MiXCR on the multiplex PCR reads. This repertoire shows some 250,000 distinct CDR3 sequences, 20% found once; its top ten account for around 14%. The CDR3 has 17 amino acids. The ends lost 3 bases at V and 2 bases at J; junction bases unmatched: 4. Germline CDR1 and CDR2: SGHRS and YFSETQ.

This chain uses TRBV5-1 with TRBJ2-1; 14 nucleotides line up with TRBD2. The sequencing here drew on peripheral blood mononuclear cells (PBMCs), taken at new diagnosis, from a patient treated with antithyroid drugs. This TCR was sampled from a female donor with Graves disease. The CDR3 DNA sequence: TGCGCCAGCAGCTGGGGACTAGCGGGAGTTCCCTACAATGAGCAGTTCTTC. Its protein is CASSWGLAGVPYNEQFF. The full variable domain, rest sourced from reference TRBV5-1 and TRBJ2-1, is KAGVTQTPRYLIKTRGQQVTLSCSPISGHRSVSWYQQTPGQGLQFLFEYFSETQRNKGNFPGRFSGRQFSNSRSEMNVSTLELGDSALYLCASSWGLAGVPYNEQFFGPGTRLTVL.